These T cell receptor beta chains were read from a single sample in a study of blood T cells in healthy people across ages. TCRdb analysed the 5' RACE reads with MiXCR anew, one entry per CDR3 protein. Of about 1.4 million distinct CDR3 sequences in the sample, roughly 64% were seen once. Material: blood. These TCRs come from a man aged 18 to 29 in good health. Both conserved end residues are part of each CDR3. D genes are given only for firm matches. Some rows mark clone size as missing; the rest say once, few, many or name a class of expanded clone.

TRBV7-6	.	TRBD2	TRBJ2-5	CASSLATSRPETQYF	TGTGCCAGCAGCTTAGCGACTAGCCGTCCGGAGACCCAGTACTTC
TRBV28	.	.	TRBJ1-1	CASKGRMRTEAFF	TGTGCCAGCAAGGGTAGGATGAGGACTGAAGCTTTCTTT
TRBV6-5	many	.	TRBJ2-2	CASSYVGGGELFF	TGTGCCAGCAGTTACGTCGGGGGCGGGGAGCTGTTTTTT
TRBV4-2	few	.	TRBJ1-4	CASSPSGAGQGEKLFF	TGTGCCAGCAGCCCTAGTGGTGCGGGGCAGGGTGAAAAACTGTTTTTT
TRBV7-2	few	.	TRBJ2-3	CASSLAGADTDTQYF	TGTGCCAGCAGCTTAGCAGGGGCCGACACAGATACGCAGTATTTT
TRBV20-1	few	.	TRBJ2-7	CSARTGLTHYEQYF	TGCAGTGCTAGAACAGGGCTTACCCACTACGAGCAGTACTTC
TRBV29-1	few	.	TRBJ1-2	CSGKMGGGYTF	TGCAGCGGAAAGATGGGGGGTGGCTACACCTTC
TRBV4-3	.	TRBD2	TRBJ2-1	CASSQHLAGGQYNEQFF	TGCGCCAGCAGCCAACATCTAGCGGGGGGGCAATACAATGAGCAGTTCTTC
TRBV20-1	.	.	TRBJ2-5	CSAGHRAQETQYF	TGCAGTGCTGGGCACAGGGCCCAAGAGACCCAGTACTTC
TRBV4-2	.	TRBD2	TRBJ2-1	CASSQEAVSGGEQFF	TGTGCCAGCAGCCAAGAGGCGGTCTCGGGGGGTGAGCAGTTCTTC
TRBV5-1	few	.	TRBJ2-5	CAITHVRDRPKTQYF	TGCGCCATCACCCATGTTAGAGATAGGCCGAAGACCCAGTACTTC
TRBV12-3/TRBV12-4	.	TRBD1	TRBJ1-1	CASSPSGQGAPLEAFF	TGTGCCAGCAGTCCCTCGGGACAGGGGGCCCCCCTTGAAGCTTTCTTT
TRBV20-1	.	TRBD1	TRBJ1-1	CSAIQGGNTEAFF	TGCAGTGCTATACAGGGGGGGAACACTGAAGCTTTCTTT
TRBV10-3	.	TRBD1	TRBJ2-7	CAISPTGDTYEQYF	TGTGCCATCAGCCCGACAGGGGACACCTACGAGCAGTACTTC
TRBV6-6	.	.	TRBJ2-7	CASSFSGVYYEQYF	TGTGCCAGCAGTTTCTCGGGAGTATACTACGAGCAGTACTTC
TRBV4-1	many	.	TRBJ1-5	CASSGRAVSNQPQHF	TGCGCCAGCAGCGGACGGGCGGTCAGCAATCAGCCCCAGCATTTT
TRBV9	.	.	TRBJ2-7	CASSVEDTTGTYEQYF	TGTGCCAGCAGCGTAGAGGACACCACTGGAACCTACGAGCAGTACTTC
TRBV7-8	.	.	TRBJ2-3	CASKASPRGTDTQYF	TGTGCCAGCAAAGCTTCCCCTCGCGGCACAGATACGCAGTATTTT
TRBV9	.	TRBD1	TRBJ2-4	CASSPLTGGGTEQYF	TGTGCCAGCAGCCCACTTACAGGGGGCGGAACGGAGCAGTACTTC
TRBV28	.	.	TRBJ1-1	CASARGNAEAFF	TGTGCCAGCGCCAGGGGAAACGCTGAAGCTTTCTTT
TRBV28	few	.	TRBJ2-5	CASSRSGTPPEAQYF	TGTGCCAGCAGCCGCTCCGGGACACCCCCTGAGGCCCAGTACTTC
TRBV5-1	.	TRBD2	TRBJ2-1	CASSWGLAGDNEQFF	TGCGCCAGCAGCTGGGGACTAGCGGGGGACAATGAGCAGTTCTTC
TRBV12-5	.	.	TRBJ1-6	CASALETNNSPLHF	TGTGCTAGTGCCCTGGAGACCAATAATTCACCCCTCCACTTT
TRBV4-1	.	.	TRBJ2-5	CASSRGEGLETQYF	TGCGCCAGCAGCAGGGGAGAGGGACTCGAGACCCAGTACTTC
TRBV7-7	.	TRBD1	TRBJ2-2	CASSPGTGETGELFF	TGTGCTAGCAGCCCGGGGACAGGGGAAACCGGGGAGCTGTTTTTT
TRBV6-5	few	.	TRBJ1-5	CASSSRGLGQPQHF	TGTGCCAGCAGTTCCCGGGGTCTCGGTCAGCCCCAGCATTTT
TRBV10-3	.	.	TRBJ2-3	CAISAGLEPDTQYF	TGTGCCATCAGTGCGGGACTGGAGCCAGATACGCAGTATTTT
TRBV6-6	.	.	TRBJ2-7	CASSYPPDRTTYEQYF	TGTGCCAGCAGTTATCCCCCGGACAGGACTACCTACGAGCAGTACTTC
TRBV12-3/TRBV12-4	.	TRBD1	TRBJ1-3	CASNIQGAGHTIYF	TGTGCCAGCAATATACAGGGGGCTGGTCACACCATATATTTT
TRBV4-2	.	.	TRBJ2-7	CASSQATQALSYEQYF	TGTGCCAGCAGCCAAGCAACCCAGGCCCTTTCCTACGAGCAGTACTTC
TRBV20-1	.	.	TRBJ2-1	CSVRGSYNEQFF	TGCAGTGTTCGAGGGTCTTACAATGAGCAGTTCTTC
TRBV7-6	.	.	TRBJ1-1	CASSLEEVRSTEAFF	TGTGCCAGCAGCTTAGAAGAGGTTAGGAGCACTGAAGCTTTCTTT
TRBV4-1	once	TRBD2	TRBJ2-1	CASRRLAGGVNEQFF	TGCGCCAGCCGACGACTGGCGGGAGGGGTGAATGAGCAGTTCTTC
TRBV29-1	few	.	TRBJ2-6	CSVVAHSGANVLTF	TGCAGCGTTGTAGCGCACTCTGGGGCCAACGTCCTGACTTTC
TRBV29-1	.	TRBD2	TRBJ2-5	CSGNRAGSGQETQYF	TGCAGCGGGAATCGAGCGGGATCGGGGCAAGAGACCCAGTACTTC
TRBV27	.	.	TRBJ2-1	CASSLYRVDNEQFF	TGTGCCAGCAGTTTGTACAGGGTTGACAATGAGCAGTTCTTC
TRBV6-5	once	TRBD1	TRBJ2-3	CASSFTGTGTDTQYF	TGTGCCAGCAGTTTCACCGGGACAGGGACAGATACGCAGTATTTT
TRBV29-1	.	TRBD1	TRBJ2-5	CSLDRDQETQYF	TGCTCACTGGACAGGGACCAAGAGACCCAGTACTTC
TRBV28	.	.	TRBJ2-1	CASSFRVYNEQFF	TGTGCCAGCAGTTTCAGGGTGTACAATGAGCAGTTCTTC
TRBV7-9	.	TRBD1	TRBJ2-7	CASSMGQGAVNEQYF	TGTGCCAGCAGTATGGGACAGGGGGCTGTCAACGAGCAGTACTTC
TRBV10-3	few	.	TRBJ1-4	CAISESNEKLFF	TGTGCCATCAGTGAGTCTAATGAAAAACTGTTTTTT
TRBV5-1	.	.	TRBJ1-2	CASSLLSPGHRYGYTF	TGCGCCAGCAGCTTGTTGAGTCCGGGACACCGCTATGGCTACACCTTC
TRBV12-3/TRBV12-4	few	TRBD2	TRBJ2-1	CASSFSGGAMNEQFF	TGTGCCAGCAGTTTCAGCGGGGGTGCGATGAATGAGCAGTTCTTC
TRBV5-1	.	TRBD2	TRBJ2-3	CASSLGGGGSKVTDTQYF	TGCGCCAGCAGCTTGGGAGGCGGCGGGAGCAAGGTCACAGATACGCAGTATTTT
TRBV27	few	TRBD1	TRBJ1-6	CASRDRGISPLHF	TGTGCCAGCAGAGACAGGGGTATCTCACCCCTCCACTTT
TRBV3-1	few	.	TRBJ2-3	CASSPIRGRGIDTQYF	TGTGCCAGCAGCCCAATTCGTGGACGAGGGATCGATACGCAGTATTTT
TRBV12-3/TRBV12-4	few	.	TRBJ2-7	CASSFPPGQHEQYF	TGTGCCAGCAGTTTTCCCCCCGGACAGCACGAGCAGTACTTC
TRBV15	.	TRBD1	TRBJ2-1	CATSTYKNRGLTYNEQFF	TGTGCCACCAGCACTTATAAAAACAGGGGGCTGACCTACAATGAGCAGTTCTTC
TRBV10-3	.	TRBD1	TRBJ1-2	CATQDRDYGYTF	TGTGCCACCCAAGACAGGGACTATGGCTACACCTTC
TRBV28	.	.	TRBJ2-7	CASSPGHYSYEQYF	TGTGCCAGCAGTCCGGGACATTACTCCTACGAGCAGTACTTC
TRBV2	.	.	TRBJ2-7	CASSGAVNYEQYF	TGTGCCAGCAGTGGGGCAGTTAACTACGAGCAGTACTTC
TRBV7-9	few	.	TRBJ1-5	CASSLGGQNQPQHF	TGTGCCAGCAGCTTGGGCGGACAGAATCAGCCCCAGCATTTT
TRBV7-2	.	.	TRBJ1-5	CASSPKSGDQFPQHF	TGTGCCAGCAGCCCGAAGAGCGGGGACCAATTTCCCCAGCATTTT
TRBV11-2	few	.	TRBJ1-1	CASSLDLMGTEAFF	TGTGCCAGCAGCTTAGATCTAATGGGCACTGAAGCTTTCTTT
TRBV28	once	.	TRBJ2-7	CASSPISGSTYEQYF	TGTGCCAGCAGCCCAATCAGCGGGTCAACCTACGAGCAGTACTTC
TRBV27	.	TRBD2	TRBJ2-7	CASCSGLAGEGSYEQYF	TGTGCCAGCTGTTCGGGACTAGCGGGAGAGGGGTCCTACGAGCAGTACTTC
TRBV7-6	.	.	TRBJ1-6	CASSLTGGSSPLHF	TGTGCCAGCAGCTTAACGGGGGGAAGTTCACCCCTCCACTTT
TRBV7-2	.	.	TRBJ2-3	CASGQSGFWADTQYF	TGTGCCAGCGGCCAGAGCGGATTTTGGGCAGATACGCAGTATTTT